The clone carrying this TCR beta chain was observed a handful of times. Its antigen is unidentified. The sample is drawn from a study of OX40 agonist ivuxolimab in advanced cancers. Findings and caveats of the study: Still undetermined is the antigen specificity of the expanded peripheral T cells. Certain nonresponding patients likewise had low normalized T-cell clonal expansion.

Libraries were prepared by immunoSEQ multiplex PCR; TCRdb keeps only in-frame clonotypes and omits some of them. This table holds about 70,000 clones, roughly 78% found once. Looked up from germline, CDR1 is LNHDA and CDR2 is SQIVND (reference sequence). The CDR3 sequence is 18 residues long. The V gene lost 0 bases and the J gene lost 2 bases, with 18 bases spanning the gap. The sequence derives from an adult with an advanced solid tumor such as melanoma, head and neck, liver or kidney cancer. This sequence joins TRBV19 and TRBJ2-3; D gene ambiguous. The specimen comprised CD4+ or CD8+ T cells sorted from blood, sampled in a trial of the OX40 agonist ivuxolimab. The CDR3 loop reads CASSIDSGVATTTDTQYF. The CDR3, as DNA: TGTGCCAGTAGTATAGATAGTGGGGTCGCCACCACCACAGATACGCAGTATTTT.